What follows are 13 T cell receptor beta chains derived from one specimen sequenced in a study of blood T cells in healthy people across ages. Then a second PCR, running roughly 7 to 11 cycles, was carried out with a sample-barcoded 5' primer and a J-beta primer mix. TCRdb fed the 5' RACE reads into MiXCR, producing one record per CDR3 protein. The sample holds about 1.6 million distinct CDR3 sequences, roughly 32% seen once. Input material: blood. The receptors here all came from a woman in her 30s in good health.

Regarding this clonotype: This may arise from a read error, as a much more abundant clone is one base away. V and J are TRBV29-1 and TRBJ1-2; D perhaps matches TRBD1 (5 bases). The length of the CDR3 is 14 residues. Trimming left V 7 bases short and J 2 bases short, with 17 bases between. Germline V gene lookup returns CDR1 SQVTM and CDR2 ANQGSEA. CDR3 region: CSGGLVDSNYGYTF. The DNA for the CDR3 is TGCAGCGGGGGCCTGGTAGACAGCAACTATGGCTACACCTTC.

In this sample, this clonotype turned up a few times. The CDR3 sequence is CASSLEHRDREQFF. In DNA, the CDR3 is TGTGCCAGCAGTCTGGAGCATAGAGACAGAGAGCAGTTCTTC. The chain carries TRBV12-3 or TRBV12-4 and TRBJ2-1; D perhaps matches TRBD1 (5 bases). This CDR3 spans 14 amino acids. The V gene lost 5 bases and the J gene lost 10 bases, with 18 bases spanning the gap.

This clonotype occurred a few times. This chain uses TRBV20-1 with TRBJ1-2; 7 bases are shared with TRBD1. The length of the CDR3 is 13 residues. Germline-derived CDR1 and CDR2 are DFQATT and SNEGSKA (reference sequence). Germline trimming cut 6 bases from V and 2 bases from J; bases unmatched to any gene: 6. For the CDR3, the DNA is TGCAGTGCAAGGGACAGCTACAACTATGGCTACACCTTC. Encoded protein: CSARDSYNYGYTF.

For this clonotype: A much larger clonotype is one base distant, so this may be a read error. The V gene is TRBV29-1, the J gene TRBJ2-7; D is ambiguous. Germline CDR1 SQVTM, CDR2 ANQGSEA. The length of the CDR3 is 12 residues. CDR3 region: CSVSLVGYGQYF. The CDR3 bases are TGCAGCGTTTCTCTAGTTGGTTACGGGCAGTACTTC.

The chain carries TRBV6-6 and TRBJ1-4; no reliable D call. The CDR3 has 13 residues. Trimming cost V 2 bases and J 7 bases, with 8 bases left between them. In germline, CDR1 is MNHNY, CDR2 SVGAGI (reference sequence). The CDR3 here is CASSYPSGEKLFF. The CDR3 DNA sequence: TGTGCCAGCAGTTACCCCAGTGGTGAAAAACTGTTTTTT.

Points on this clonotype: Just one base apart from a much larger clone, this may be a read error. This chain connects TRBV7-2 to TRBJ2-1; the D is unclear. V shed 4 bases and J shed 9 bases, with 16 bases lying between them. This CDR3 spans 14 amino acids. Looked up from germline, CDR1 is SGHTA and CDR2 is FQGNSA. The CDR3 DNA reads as TGTGCCAGCAGCTACCTACATGTCTCGGGTGAGCAGTTCTTC. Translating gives CASSYLHVSGEQFF.

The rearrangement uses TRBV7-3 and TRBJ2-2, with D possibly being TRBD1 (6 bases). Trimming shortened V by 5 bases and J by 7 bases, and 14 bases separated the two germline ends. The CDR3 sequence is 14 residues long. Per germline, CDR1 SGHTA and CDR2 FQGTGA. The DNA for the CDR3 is TGTGCCAGCAGCGCAGGGGTGGGGCTCGGGGAGCTGTTTTTT. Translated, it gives CASSAGVGLGELFF.

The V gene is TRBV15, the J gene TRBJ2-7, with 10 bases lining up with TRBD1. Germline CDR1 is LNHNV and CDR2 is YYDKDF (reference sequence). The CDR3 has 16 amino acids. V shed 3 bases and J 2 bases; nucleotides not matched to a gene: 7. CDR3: CATSRSGQGIPYEQYF. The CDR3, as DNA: TGTGCCACCAGCAGGTCGGGACAGGGGATCCCCTACGAGCAGTACTTC.

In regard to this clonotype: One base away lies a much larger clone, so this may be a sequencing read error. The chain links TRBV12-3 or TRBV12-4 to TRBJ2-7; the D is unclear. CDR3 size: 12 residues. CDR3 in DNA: TGTGTCAGCAGTTTAGGTTTCTACGAGCAGTACTTC. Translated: CVSSLGFYEQYF.

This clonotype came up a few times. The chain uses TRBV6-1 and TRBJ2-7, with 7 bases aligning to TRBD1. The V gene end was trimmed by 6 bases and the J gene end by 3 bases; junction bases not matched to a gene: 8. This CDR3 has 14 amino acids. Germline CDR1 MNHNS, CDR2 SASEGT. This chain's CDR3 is CASRPGTDFYEQYF. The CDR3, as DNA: TGTGCCAGCAGACCCGGGACAGATTTCTACGAGCAGTACTTC.

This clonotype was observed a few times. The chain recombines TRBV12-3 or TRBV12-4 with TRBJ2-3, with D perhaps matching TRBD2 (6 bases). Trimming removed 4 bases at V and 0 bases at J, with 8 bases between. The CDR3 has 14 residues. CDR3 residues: CASSWSGSTDTQYF. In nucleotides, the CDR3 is TGTGCCAGCAGTTGGAGCGGGAGCACAGATACGCAGTATTTT.

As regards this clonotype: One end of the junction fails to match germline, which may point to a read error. The CDR3 DNA reads TGTGCCGGCTCACACGAACGGACAACGACAGGGGCCTATGGCTACACCTTC. This sequence encodes CAGSHERTTTGAYGYTF. The V and J genes are TRBV18 and TRBJ1-2, with 8 bases lining up with TRBD1. This CDR3 comprises 17 residues. Germline V gene data show CDR1 as KGHSH and CDR2 as LQKENI.

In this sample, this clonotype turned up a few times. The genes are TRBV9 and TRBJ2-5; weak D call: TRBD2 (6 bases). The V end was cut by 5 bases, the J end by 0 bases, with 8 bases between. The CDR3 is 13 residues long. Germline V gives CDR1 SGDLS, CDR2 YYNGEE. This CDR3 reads CASRASDQETQYF. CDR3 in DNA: TGTGCCAGCAGGGCTAGCGACCAAGAGACCCAGTACTTC.